The clone carrying this TCR beta chain has just one count. This entry is derived from a study of CD8 T cells in Susac syndrome. CD8+ and CD4+ T cells taken from blood had their TCR beta sequenced. Negative isolation was used for CD8+ and CD4+ T cells, and FACS enrichment was applied to TEMRA cells. Random hexamers were used to reverse transcribe roughly 0.5 to 1 ug of RNA. Coverage of TCR beta CDR3 amplification by immunoSEQ multiplex PCR extended to 54 Vbeta and 13 Jbeta. TCRdb processed the immunoSEQ multiplex PCR reads anew with MiXCR; each CDR3 protein has one entry. The table shows 40,000 to 55,000 distinct CDR3 sequences, with just over 90% occurring only once. V lost 4 bases and J lost 7; bases outside the gene matches: 14. The CDR3 is made up of 16 amino acids. Germline CDR1 is SGHRS and CDR2 is YFSETQ.

The sample was CD8+ T cells from PBMCs. This receptor was obtained from a human donor with multiple sclerosis. V is TRBV5-1 and J is TRBJ2-1; 7 bases align to TRBD1. CDR3: CASSREETGLGNEQFF. The DNA for the CDR3 is TGCGCCAGCAGCCGTGAGGAGACAGGGCTGGGGAATGAGCAGTTCTTC.